This TCR beta chain was found in a study of T cell changes during pregnancy in multiple sclerosis. Clones were read by immunoSEQ multiplex PCR, and TCRdb kept only the in-frame ones, dropping some. The table has around 25,000 clones, around 85% seen once. V shed 4 bases and J shed 7 bases, with 16 bases lying between them. The V gene's germline CDR1 is MGHDK and CDR2 SYGVNS. The CDR3 is 15 residues long. This TCR derives from a female donor in good health, enrolled as a control in a pregnancy study. The rearrangement joins TRBV25-1 to TRBJ2-2; D might be TRBD1 (5 bases). The source was CD8+ T cells from peripheral blood mononuclear cells, collected in the first trimester of pregnancy. For the CDR3, the DNA is TGTGCCAGCAGTGGGGTAGGGGATGGGATCGGGGAGCTGTTTTTT. This sequence encodes CASSGVGDGIGELFF.